The clone carrying this T cell receptor (beta chain) came up a few times. Its cognate antigen is unknown. This record comes from a study of beta chain features in type 1 diabetes. About the study: Healthy donors resembled patients in age, gender and cell yields. Study results and caveats: The question of HLA type influencing TCRB rearrangement was one that remained unresolved here. TCRB CDR3 length was moderately but significantly reduced in all four CD4+ subsets of Type 1 diabetes patients. Compared with healthy donors, patients appeared to share more similar naive, central memory and regulatory TCRB repertoires.

Expressed TCRB transcripts were sequenced because the entire RNA isolate underwent reverse transcription. The data were produced by immunoSEQ multiplex PCR, yet TCRdb's version contains in-frame clones alone and is incomplete. Of some 110,000 clones in the sample, 16% were seen once. A CD45RO/CCR7/CD25/CD127/CD95/CD27 panel sorted naive, central memory, regulatory and stem cell-like memory CD4+ cells. Per germline, CDR1 GTSNPN and CDR2 SVGIG (reference sequence). The trim removed 5 bases at V and 5 bases at J, leaving 16 bases unmatched. The CDR3 runs to 16 residues. The chain uses TRBV30 and TRBJ2-5; TRBD2 matches at 8 bases. The clonotype comes from a man aged 25 to 40 with type 1 diabetes. The sequenced sample consisted of central memory CD4+ T cells from blood. The CDR3: CAWGIAPGGLGETQYF. DNA for the CDR3: TGTGCCTGGGGTATCGCCCCGGGGGGGCTTGGGGAGACCCAGTACTTC.